This T cell receptor (beta chain) comes out of a study of cytomegalovirus exposure and HLA in healthy donors. General study points: 164 TCR beta chains were listed as cytomegalovirus-associated. HLA alleles were associated with 18,000 or so TCR beta sequences in a later analysis at 0.05 false discovery rate.

For this clone: Its antigen is currently unknown.

Use of 60 Vbeta and 13 Jbeta primers characterized the PCR. In the original processing: In a later analysis, the count reached 74 million or so unique TCR beta chains, with approximately 11 million shared. Clones were sequenced by immunoSEQ multiplex PCR, and TCRdb holds only the in-frame ones, with some missing. That table furnishes V, J and clone size, whereas the DNA furnished D and trimming. Altogether 170,000 or so clones are present, about 86% being singletons, with the ten largest covering approximately 2%. The CDR3 loop spans 13 amino acids. The germline CDR1 and CDR2 sequences are LNHDA and SQIVND (reference sequence). V was cut by 5 bases and J by 3 bases, with 10 bases left in between.

The clonotype originates from a young woman in good health and CMV-seronegative. The rearrangement links TRBV19 to TRBJ1-2; no clear D. Sequencing was performed on PBMCs. CDR3 DNA: TGTGCCAGTAGTTCCCGTAGAGACTATGGCTACACCTTC. Amino acids: CASSSRRDYGYTF.